The rows below give T cell receptor beta chains drawn from one sample of a study of cytomegalovirus exposure and HLA in healthy donors. Some clones are missing from TCRdb's copy, which holds only in-frame ones; the method was immunoSEQ multiplex PCR. The data contain roughly 120,000 clones, over 75% of them seen just once; the ten biggest clones take up about 2.2%. Input material: PBMCs. The receptors were sampled from a woman in her thirties in good health and CMV-seronegative. The CDR3 runs from the conserved cysteine through the conserved F or W. A D gene is named only where the DNA matches it firmly. Not all rows give a size; the values are once, few, many and, for expanded clones, a class.

size	D	V	J	CDR3	DNA
-	-	TRBV5-4	TRBJ2-5	CASSLFNGETQYF	TGTGCCAGCAGCTTGTTTAACGGGGAGACCCAGTACTTC
-	-	TRBV20-1	TRBJ1-1	CSTSGYTEAFF	TGCAGCACAAGCGGGTACACTGAAGCTTTCTTT
-	-	TRBV9	TRBJ2-1	CASSVGGTLNDNEQFF	TGTGCCAGCAGCGTAGGGGGGACACTAAACGACAATGAGCAGTTCTTC
-	-	TRBV5-6	TRBJ2-7	CASSQGGDEQYF	TGTGCCAGCAGCCAGGGGGGCGACGAGCAGTACTTC
-	TRBD1	TRBV5-1	TRBJ2-7	CASSEGQGLSYEQYF	TGCGCCAGCAGCGAGGGACAGGGACTTTCCTACGAGCAGTACTTC
-	TRBD1	TRBV7-9	TRBJ1-4	CASSLGAGGGGKLFF	TGTGCCAGCAGCTTAGGGGCTGGAGGGGGCGGAAAACTGTTTTTT
-	TRBD1	TRBV19	TRBJ2-7	CASSILHRGFYEQYF	TGTGCCAGTAGTATCCTGCACAGGGGTTTCTACGAGCAGTACTTC
-	TRBD1	TRBV6-6	TRBJ1-2	CASRPDRGINYGYTF	TGTGCCAGCAGGCCAGACAGGGGGATCAACTATGGCTACACCTTC
-	TRBD1	TRBV5-1	TRBJ2-1	CASSQGQGDNNEQFF	TGCGCCAGCAGCCAGGGACAGGGCGACAACAATGAGCAGTTCTTC
few	-	TRBV30	TRBJ1-6	CAWSEPGYYNSPLHF	TGTGCCTGGAGTGAGCCGGGATACTATAATTCACCCCTCCACTTT
-	TRBD2	TRBV7-3	TRBJ2-2	CASSAGTSGANTGELFF	TGTGCCAGCAGCGCCGGGACTAGCGGCGCGAACACCGGGGAGCTGTTTTTT
-	-	TRBV2	TRBJ1-1	CASRRVAQGMNTEAFF	TGTGCCAGCCGTCGGGTTGCACAGGGAATGAACACTGAAGCTTTCTTT
-	-	TRBV10-3	TRBJ1-4	CATGEGRLSEKLFF	TGTGCCACCGGGGAGGGGCGCCTTAGTGAAAAACTGTTTTTT
-	-	TRBV6-1	TRBJ2-2	CATKGSASTGELFF	TGTGCCACCAAAGGCTCGGCTAGCACCGGGGAGCTGTTTTTT